Sequencing of this TCR beta chain was carried out in a study of cytomegalovirus exposure and HLA in healthy donors. This clone was seen just once. Antigen unknown. With 60 Vbeta and 13 Jbeta primers, the PCR was carried out. The protocol was immunoSEQ multiplex PCR, while the TCRdb copy is restricted to in-frame clones and leaves out a portion. The data hold around 83,000 clones, with roughly 73% observed a single time. The CDR3 has 16 amino acids. General study findings and limits: HLA alleles were associated with 16,000 or so TCR beta sequences in a later analysis at 0.05 false discovery rate. In a later analysis, an Asian-associated ancestry cluster reportedly showed fewer N-insertions than the approximately 660-donor mean.

The source is a male donor in good health and CMV-seropositive. The sequencing sample was made of PBMCs. The rearrangement links TRBV21-1 to TRBJ2-2; the table's D call of TRBD1 was not tested on the DNA. TRBV21-1 is a recognized pseudogene. The CDR3 protein is CASTPGQGISGGELFF. The CDR3, as DNA: TGTGCCAGCACCCCGGGACAGGGTATTTCTGGCGGGGAGCTGTTTTTT.